The 26 T cell receptor beta chains listed next were all sequenced from one sample in a study of beta chain features in type 1 diabetes. The entirety of the isolated RNA underwent reverse transcription, so expressed TCRB transcripts were sequenced. TCRdb keeps only in-frame clones here, not all; method: immunoSEQ multiplex PCR. The sample holds 500,000 to 700,000 clones, around a sixth seen once. The sample consisted of naive CD4+ T cells from blood. Receptors originate from a man between 18 and 29 years old in good health.

CDR3 coding DNA: TGCGCCAGCATCCAGGGTCGCCAGCCCCAGCATTTT. Protein product: CASIQGRQPQHF. The rearrangement uses TRBV23-1 and TRBJ1-5, with D possibly matching TRBD1 (5 bases). TRBV23-1 is designated an ORF whose function remains uncertain. The CDR3 is 12 amino acids. The V and J ends lost 7 bases and 7 bases respectively, with 11 bases between them.

The V and J genes are TRBV7-8 and TRBJ1-3; TRBD1 matches 9 bases. The CDR3 has 18 residues. With V trimmed by 4 bases and J by 0 bases, 10 bases remained unmatched. Germline V CDR1 and CDR2: SGHVS, FQNEAQ. In DNA, the CDR3 is TGTGCCAGCAGCTCGGGACAGGGCAAGAAGTTCTCTGGAAACACCATATATTTT. Its protein is CASSSGQGKKFSGNTIYF.

The chain has TRBV7-2 and TRBJ2-1; TRBD1 is a possible D gene (5 bases). The CDR3 has 14 amino acids. V dropped 3 bases and J dropped 6 bases, with 12 bases sitting between them. CDR1 SGHTA and CDR2 FQGNSA come from the germline V gene. Here the CDR3 reads CASSFYSRGNEQFF. The CDR3 bases are TGTGCCAGCAGCTTCTATAGTAGGGGCAATGAGCAGTTCTTC.

J is TRBJ2-1 and V is TRBV7-2; TRBD2 matches at 13 bases. This CDR3 is 17 amino acids long. The germline gives CDR1 SGHTA, CDR2 FQGNSA. After removal of 5 bases from V and 5 bases from J, the junction contained 9 bases not matched to a gene. The CDR3: CASSTIGGLAGNNEQFF. DNA of the CDR3: TGTGCCAGCAGCACAATTGGGGGACTAGCGGGGAACAATGAGCAGTTCTTC.

The V and J genes are TRBV29-1 and TRBJ2-5; D tentatively fits TRBD1 or TRBD2 (5 bases each). Trimming cost V 6 bases and J 4 bases, with 15 bases left between them. Germline V lookup: CDR1 SQVTM, CDR2 ANQGSEA. The CDR3 totals 13 residues. In DNA form, the CDR3 reads TGCAGCGTGGGGGTCGTCCACGGAGAGACCCAGTACTTC. This gives the protein CSVGVVHGETQYF.

This chain uses TRBV28 with TRBJ2-7, with TRBD1 matching 7 bases. The CDR3 is made up of 13 amino acids. Germline CDR1 and CDR2: MDHEN and SYDVKM. The V gene end was trimmed by 6 bases and the J gene end by 2 bases; junction bases not matched to a gene: 4. The DNA of the CDR3 is TGTGCCAGCAGGGGACAGCCAACCTACGAGCAGTACTTC. Amino acids: CASRGQPTYEQYF.

This clone was picked up a small number of times. This specimen includes other DNA sequences encoding the same CDR3. The chain is built from TRBV5-1 and TRBJ2-3; D remains ambiguous. This CDR3 is 14 amino acids long. Per germline, CDR1 SGHRS and CDR2 YFSETQ. The V gene lost 4 bases and the J gene lost 1 base, with 10 bases spanning the gap. This CDR3 reads CASSPDRGTDTQYF. The DNA for the CDR3 is TGCGCCAGCAGCCCGGACCGCGGCACAGATACGCAGTATTTT.

This clone was seen a handful of times. The genes are TRBV18 and TRBJ2-5, with 9 bases lining up with TRBD1. J gave up 5 bases and V 3 bases, and 4 bases lay outside the gene matches. This CDR3 has 14 residues. The germline CDR1 and CDR2 sequences are KGHSH and LQKENI. CDR3 sequence: CASSPGTGMETQYF. DNA for the CDR3: TGTGCCAGCTCACCGGGGACAGGGATGGAGACCCAGTACTTC.

The rearrangement links TRBV7-3 to TRBJ2-5; the match to TRBD2 covers 9 bases. Gene TRBJ2-7 matches the end of the DNA better, so the J call may be wrong. Germline lookup yields CDR1 SGHTA and CDR2 FQGTGA. The CDR3 length is 14 residues. The CDR3 here is CASSSRASGTEQYF. In nucleotides, the CDR3 is TGTGCCAGCAGCTCTCGGGCTAGCGGGACCGAGCAGTACTTC.

This rearrangement joins TRBV15 to TRBJ2-2; D remains unclear. Per germline, CDR1 LNHNV and CDR2 YYDKDF (reference sequence). V dropped 4 bases and J dropped 0 bases, with 18 bases sitting between them. The CDR3 spans 18 residues. The CDR3 is CATSKGGKRVSNTGELFF. The CDR3 nucleotides are TGTGCCACCAGCAAGGGTGGTAAAAGGGTGTCGAACACCGGGGAGCTGTTTTTT.

The chain couples TRBV7-2 to TRBJ2-2; D unresolved. Per germline, CDR1 SGHTA and CDR2 FQGNSA. This CDR3 has 15 amino acids. Trimming removed 4 bases from V and 3 bases from J, with 12 bases in between. The CDR3 protein is CASSSPIDYTGELFF. The CDR3, as DNA: TGTGCCAGCAGCTCCCCAATTGATTACACCGGGGAGCTGTTTTTT. Complete variable domain (other parts from reference TRBV7-2 and TRBJ2-2): GAGVSQSPSNKVTEKGKDVELRCDPISGHTALYWYRQSLGQGLEFLIYFQGNSAPDKSGLPSDRFSAERTGGSVSTLTIQRTQQEDSAVYLCASSSPIDYTGELFFGEGSRLTVL.

The J gene is TRBJ2-2, the V gene TRBV6-1; D unresolved. The CDR3 consists of 12 residues. The germline CDR1 and CDR2 sequences are MNHNS and SASEGT. V lost 6 bases and J lost 7, with 9 bases in between. The CDR3: CASRWGGGELFF. The CDR3 DNA reads as TGTGCCAGCAGGTGGGGTGGCGGGGAGCTGTTTTTT.

J is TRBJ1-1 and V is TRBV14; a weak D match, TRBD1 (5 bases). V shed 4 bases and J shed 4 bases, with 16 bases lying between them. This CDR3 region has 15 residues. CDR1 SGHDN and CDR2 FVKESK come from the germline V gene. CDR3 DNA sequence: TGTGCCAGCAGCCGCCAGGGTGGGTGGAGCACTGAAGCTTTCTTT. Amino acid sequence: CASSRQGGWSTEAFF.

The DNA for the CDR3 is TGTGCCAGTAGTTTCTCACTAGCGACCGCGGGGGAGCAGTACTTC. It encodes CASSFSLATAGEQYF. The V and J genes are TRBV19 and TRBJ2-7; 7 nucleotides match TRBD2. CDR3 size: 15 residues. Germline V gene sequence: CDR1 LNHDA, CDR2 SQIVND (reference sequence). With 5 bases clipped from V and 7 bases from J, the junction kept 14 bases outside the gene matches.

This clone was seen a few times. The chain carries TRBV7-2 and TRBJ1-3; D not resolved. This CDR3 comprises 13 residues. Trimming left V 8 bases short and J 0 bases short, with 8 bases between. Germline CDR1 SGHTA, CDR2 FQGNSA. In DNA form, the CDR3 reads TGTGCCAGCTCGGACTCCTCTGGAAACACCATATATTTT. It is translated as CASSDSSGNTIYF. The full variable domain, its missing parts supplied by reference TRBV7-2 and TRBJ1-3, is GAGVSQSPSNKVTEKGKDVELRCDPISGHTALYWYRQSLGQGLEFLIYFQGNSAPDKSGLPSDRFSAERTGGSVSTLTIQRTQQEDSAVYLCASSDSSGNTIYFGEGSWLTVV.

This clone was picked up a small number of times. The chain couples TRBV27 to TRBJ2-5; D is perhaps TRBD1 (6 bases). This CDR3 has 15 residues. The V end was cut by 5 bases, the J end by 5 bases, with 18 bases between. Germline V lookup: CDR1 MNHEY, CDR2 SMNVEV (reference sequence). CDR3 protein: CASSLRTADRETQYF. In nucleotides, the CDR3 is TGTGCCAGCAGTCTAAGGACAGCCGACAGGGAGACCCAGTACTTC.

J is TRBJ1-5 and V is TRBV28; D unresolved. The CDR3 loop spans 16 amino acids. CDR1 and CDR2 (germline): MDHEN, SYDVKM. The ends were cut back, 5 bases at V and 0 bases at J, with 14 bases in the middle. The CDR3 reads CASSIPGSYSNQPQHF. In DNA form, the CDR3 reads TGTGCCAGCAGTATCCCCGGGAGTTATAGCAATCAGCCCCAGCATTTT. Drawing the rest from reference TRBV28 and TRBJ1-5, the complete variable domain is DVKVTQSSRYLVKRTGEKVFLECVQDMDHENMFWYRQDPGLGLRLIYFSYDVKMKEKGDIPEGYSVSREKKERFSLILESASTNQTSMYLCASSIPGSYSNQPQHFGDGTRLSIL.

This clone was observed a few times. This chain links TRBV10-3 with TRBJ2-5, with no clear D. The V and J ends lost 6 bases and 5 bases respectively, with 7 bases between them. This CDR3 region has 11 residues. Germline CDR1 ENHRY, CDR2 SYGVKD. CDR3 nucleotide sequence: TGTGCCATCAGCGAGGTCGAGACCCAGTACTTC. This translates into CAISEVETQYF.

The J gene is TRBJ1-2, the V gene TRBV5-4; TRBD1 is a possible D gene (5 bases). Between the trimmed V and J ends, which lost 6 bases and 6 bases, there was a span of 15 bases. The CDR3 runs to 13 residues. Germline V gene lookup returns CDR1 SGHNT and CDR2 YYREEE (reference sequence). As DNA, the CDR3 is TGTGCCAGCAACGTCGACAGTTTACATGGCTACACCTTC. Translating gives CASNVDSLHGYTF.

This clone was found a few times. CDR3 protein: CASSPPTGLQETQYF. The DNA for the CDR3 is TGTGCCAGCTCACCACCGACCGGACTACAAGAGACCCAGTACTTC. The chain uses TRBV18 and TRBJ2-5; tentatively, D is TRBD2 (6 bases). CDR1 and CDR2 from the germline V gene are KGHSH and LQKENI. CDR3 size: 15 residues. V lost 0 bases, J lost 2 bases, and 10 bases lay in between. Together with reference TRBV18 and TRBJ2-5, the CDR3 gives the full variable domain: NAGVMQNPRHLVRRRGQEARLRCSPMKGHSHVYWYRQLPEEGLKFMVYLQKENIIDESGMPKERFSAEFPKEGPSILRIQQVVRGDSAAYFCASSPPTGLQETQYFGPGTRLLVL.

V and J are TRBV15 and TRBJ1-3; 7 bases line up with TRBD1. After removal of 0 bases from V and 8 bases from J, the junction contained 13 bases not matched to a gene. From germline, CDR1 is LNHNV and CDR2 YYDKDF (reference sequence). The CDR3 length is 17 residues. CDR3: CATSRDKGGTWIDTIYF. DNA of the CDR3: TGTGCCACCAGCAGAGATAAAGGGGGCACGTGGATAGACACCATATATTTT.

This clone was picked up a small number of times. The CDR3: CASSLGDTQYF. The CDR3 region has the DNA TGTGCCAGCAGTTTGGGGGATACCCAGTACTTC. The rearrangement links TRBV28 to TRBJ2-5; D is possibly TRBD1 or TRBD2 (5 bases each). The CDR3 has 11 residues. Trimming took off 3 bases at V and 8 bases at J, with 7 bases between the two ends. Germline V gene lookup returns CDR1 MDHEN and CDR2 SYDVKM.

This chain connects TRBV6-1 to TRBJ1-1; 7 bases match TRBD1. Trimming took 10 bases from V and 5 from J; bases not matched to a gene: 7. There are 12 residues in the CDR3. CDR1 and CDR2 from the germline V gene are MNHNS and SASEGT. This CDR3 reads CATMTGWTEAFF. The DNA of the CDR3 is TGTGCCACCATGACAGGGTGGACTGAAGCTTTCTTT.

A few counts support this clone. The rearrangement uses TRBV9 and TRBJ2-4; D possibly matches TRBD1 or TRBD2 (5 bases each). Germline V CDR1 and CDR2: SGDLS, YYNGEE. The CDR3 runs to 14 residues. The V gene lost 0 bases and the J gene lost 2 bases, with 6 bases spanning the gap. The CDR3 protein is CASSVGGTKNIQYF. As DNA, the CDR3 is TGTGCCAGCAGCGTAGGGGGGACCAAAAACATTCAGTACTTC.

Worth noting for this clone: At one of its ends the junction is not consistent with the germline gene, which may arise from a read error. Other DNA sequences of this sample code for an identical CDR3. This CDR3 reads CASSPGGGTEAFF. The CDR3 DNA is TGTGCCAGCAGCCCCGGGGGCGGCACTGAGGCTTTCTTT. This rearrangement joins TRBV7-2 to TRBJ1-1, with D tentatively TRBD1 (6 bases). The CDR3 spans 13 residues. Germline-derived CDR1 and CDR2 are SGHTA and FQGNSA.

There are a few counts of this clone. The rearrangement links TRBV4-1 to TRBJ2-5; D ambiguous. The V and J ends lost 0 bases and 4 bases respectively, with 6 bases between them. CDR3 length: 13 amino acids. Germline V lookup: CDR1 MGHRA, CDR2 YSYEKL. CDR3 sequence reads: CASSQESGETQYF. CDR3 in DNA: TGCGCCAGCAGCCAAGAGAGTGGAGAGACCCAGTACTTC.